This T cell receptor (beta chain) is from a study of metastatic and nonmetastatic thyroid tumors. This clone was picked up many times. Using MiXCR, TCRdb reanalyzed the PCR reads. This sample has about 31,000 clones; approximately 19% occur once, and the top ten carry around 21%. Before thyroid surgery, none of the patients had received any treatment. Material: blood. The origin of this receptor is a female donor with papillary thyroid cancer or a benign thyroid nodule (not recorded which). Some clones in this sample may be carry-over from other donors' samples.

The CDR3 loop reads CASSEAPAVRNQPQHF. The CDR3 bases are TGTGCCAGCAGTGAAGCCCCCGCGGTGAGGAATCAGCCCCAGCATTTT. V gene TRBV25-1 combines with J gene TRBJ1-5; D is uncertain. This CDR3 spans 16 amino acids. The V end was cut by 2 bases, the J end by 4 bases, with 15 bases between. Germline-derived CDR1 and CDR2 are MGHDK and SYGVNS.